The 21 T cell receptor beta chains listed next were all sequenced from one sample in a study of cytomegalovirus exposure and HLA in healthy donors. The method was immunoSEQ multiplex PCR; TCRdb's version includes in-frame clones alone and lacks a portion of them. The table includes roughly 220,000 clones, roughly 83% detected once. Sequenced: PBMCs. The receptor set was obtained from a woman aged 25 to 45 in good health and CMV-seropositive.

This rearrangement joins TRBV5-1 to TRBJ2-7; unclear D gene. The length of the CDR3 is 13 residues. V lost 2 bases and J lost 0, with 6 bases in between. The germline gives CDR1 SGHRS, CDR2 YFSETQ. DNA of the CDR3: TGCGCCAGCAGCTTAGCTAGCTCCTACGAGCAGTACTTC. Its protein product is CASSLASSYEQYF.

The chain links TRBV12-5 to TRBJ1-5, with a tentative D call TRBD1 (6 bases). V was shortened by 6 bases and J by 15 bases, with 24 bases between the two germline ends. Germline V gives CDR1 LGHNT, CDR2 FRNRAP. The CDR3 length is 14 residues. CDR3 nucleotides: TGTGCTAGTGGCCTCGACAGGAGCGCCATTTTTTTGCATTTT. Translating gives CASGLDRSAIFLHF.

This rearrangement joins TRBV19 to TRBJ2-7; no clear D gene. Germline assignment: CDR1 LNHDA and CDR2 SQIVND (reference sequence). Trimming pared 3 bases from V and 3 bases from J, leaving 12 bases between. There are 14 residues in the CDR3. CDR3 protein: CASSMSVTDYEQYF. In DNA form, the CDR3 reads TGTGCCAGTAGTATGTCAGTTACCGACTACGAGCAGTACTTC.

This clone was observed a single time. The chain joins TRBV19 to TRBJ1-1; D unresolved. The germline CDR1 and CDR2 sequences are LNHDA and SQIVND (reference sequence). The CDR3 has 14 amino acids. V shed 1 base and J shed 4 bases, with 10 bases lying between them. In DNA, the CDR3 is TGTGCCAGTAGTATAGGAGTTTTCGTCACTGAAGCTTTCTTT. This encodes CASSIGVFVTEAFF.

The chain has TRBV30 and TRBJ2-7; 14 bases match TRBD2. Trimming removed 5 bases from V and 6 bases from J; junction bases left unmatched: 6. The length of the CDR3 is 14 residues. CDR1 is GTSNPN, CDR2 SVGIG, per germline (reference sequence). In nucleotides, the CDR3 is TGTGCCTGGGGCAGGGGACTAGCGGGAGTCGAGCAGTACTTC. Encoded protein: CAWGRGLAGVEQYF.

This sequence joins TRBV6-1 and TRBJ2-6; D gene unclear. Germline values: CDR1 MNHNS, CDR2 SASEGT. This CDR3 has 15 residues. V was trimmed by 6 bases and J by 4 bases, leaving 13 bases between them. The CDR3 coding sequence is TGTGCCAGCAGCCCGACGGATTCGGGGGCCAACGTCCTGACTTTC. This gives the protein CASSPTDSGANVLTF.

The rearrangement uses TRBV5-6 and TRBJ1-2; perhaps TRBD1 as D (6 bases). V was cut by 1 base and J by 10 bases, with 8 bases left in between. Germline V gene data show CDR1 as SGHDT and CDR2 as YYEEEE. This CDR3 has 11 residues. CDR3 nucleotides: TGTGCCAGCAGCTTGTACAGGGCCTACACCTTC. Translated, it gives CASSLYRAYTF.

The chain uses TRBV9 and TRBJ2-3; the D gene is possibly TRBD2 (6 bases). This CDR3 contains 14 residues. Germline V lookup: CDR1 SGDLS, CDR2 YYNGEE. With 1 base removed from V and 1 base from J, the gap between germline ends came to 7 bases. CDR3 amino acids: CASSVSGRTDTQYF. CDR3 DNA sequence: TGTGCCAGCAGCGTAAGCGGGCGCACAGATACGCAGTATTTT.

CDR3 protein: CASRRGTGGYTF. As DNA, the CDR3 is TGTGCCAGCAGAAGGGGGACGGGCGGCTACACCTTC. The chain links TRBV6-5 to TRBJ1-2; tentatively, D is TRBD1 (6 bases). There are 12 residues in the CDR3. The V and J ends lost 6 bases and 8 bases respectively, with 13 bases between them. Germline V gene sequence: CDR1 MNHEY, CDR2 SVGAGI.

This clone came up once. The V and J genes are TRBV4-1 and TRBJ1-5; no definite D call. CDR1 and CDR2 (germline): MGHRA, YSYEKL. V was trimmed by 4 bases and J by 3 bases, leaving 13 bases between them. There are 15 residues in the CDR3. In DNA, the CDR3 is TGCGCCAGCAGCCTAGGACGGGGATTCAATCAGCCCCAGCATTTT. It yields the protein CASSLGRGFNQPQHF.

The CDR3 nucleotides are TGCGCCAGCAGCCAAGAACAGGATGCATACTATGGCTACACCTTC. This codes for CASSQEQDAYYGYTF. J is TRBJ1-2 and V is TRBV4-1; tentative D call: TRBD1 (5 bases). Germline V gene data show CDR1 as MGHRA and CDR2 as YSYEKL. The CDR3 extends over 15 amino acids. Trimming shortened V by 0 bases and J by 3 bases, and 11 bases separated the two germline ends.

The V call is TRBV6-5, the J call TRBJ1-2; D not certain. Deletions cut 3 bases from V and 0 bases from J, with 11 bases between. CDR1 and CDR2 from the germline V gene are MNHEY and SVGAGI. There are 15 residues in the CDR3. CDR3 sequence: CASSYRAGTNYGYTF. Here the CDR3 DNA reads TGTGCCAGCAGTTATAGAGCAGGAACTAACTATGGCTACACCTTC.

Only a few counts were recorded for this clone. This rearrangement joins TRBV11-2 to TRBJ1-1; D uncertain. In germline, CDR1 is SGHAT, CDR2 FQNNGV. Trimming removed 8 bases from V and 1 base from J, with 11 bases in between. The CDR3 extends over 13 amino acids. CDR3 in DNA: TGTGCCAGCCTGTTGTGGCAGAACACTGAAGCTTTCTTT. Amino acids: CASLLWQNTEAFF. The whole variable domain, remainder taken from reference TRBV11-2 and TRBJ1-1, is EAGVAQSPRYKIIEKRQSVAFWCNPISGHATLYWYQQILGQGPKLLIQFQNNGVVDDSQLPKDRFSAERLKGVDSTLKIQPAKLEDSAVYLCASLLWQNTEAFFGQGTRLTVV.

The chain employs TRBV5-1 and TRBJ2-2, with D possibly being TRBD1 (5 bases). CDR1 and CDR2 (germline): SGHRS, YFSETQ. The CDR3 is 14 residues long. The germline V and J ends were trimmed by 2 bases and 5 bases, with 10 bases remaining between them. CDR3 region: CASSLRGTTGELFF. The CDR3 DNA follows: TGCGCCAGCAGCTTAAGGGGAACGACCGGGGAGCTGTTTTTT. The whole variable domain, remainder taken from reference TRBV5-1 and TRBJ2-2, is KAGVTQTPRYLIKTRGQQVTLSCSPISGHRSVSWYQQTPGQGLQFLFEYFSETQRNKGNFPGRFSGRQFSNSRSEMNVSTLELGDSALYLCASSLRGTTGELFFGEGSRLTVL.

This rearrangement joins TRBV29-1 to TRBJ2-2, with TRBD1 matching over 10 bases. There are 14 residues in the CDR3. V dropped 6 bases and J dropped 4; count of bases not matched to a gene: 5. The germline V gene encodes CDR1 SQVTM and CDR2 ANQGSEA. CDR3 sequence (DNA): TGCAGCGTGGGACAGGGGATTGCCACCGGGGAGCTGTTTTTT. Translation gives CSVGQGIATGELFF.

This chain connects TRBV6-5 to TRBJ1-2; D may be TRBD1 (6 bases). Trimming removed 6 bases at V and 8 bases at J, with 19 bases between. Germline lookup yields CDR1 MNHEY and CDR2 SVGAGI. The CDR3 runs 14 residues. The CDR3 DNA reads as TGTGCCAGCAGACCCCAGGGGACCCGGGGCGGCTACACCTTC. This translates into CASRPQGTRGGYTF.

The chain combines TRBV10-1 with TRBJ2-3; D gene unclear. V was pared by 4 bases and J by 2 bases, with 4 bases between. Germline lookup yields CDR1 WNHNN and CDR2 SYGVQD (reference sequence). The CDR3 is made up of 12 amino acids. The CDR3 DNA is TGCGCCAGCAGTGGGCCCACAGATACGCAGTATTTT. Amino acids: CASSGPTDTQYF.

This chain uses TRBV5-1 with TRBJ1-2, with no clear D. V gave up 1 base and J gave up 6 bases, with 10 bases separating them. The CDR3 sequence is 13 residues long. CDR1 SGHRS and CDR2 YFSETQ come from the germline V gene. CDR3 sequence (DNA): TGCGCCAGCAGCTTGTCGACGGCAGATGGCTACACCTTC. This translates into CASSLSTADGYTF.

The CDR3 DNA reads TGTGCCAGCAGTCCAGGGACAGGGGGAACAGATACGCAGTATTTT. Translation gives CASSPGTGGTDTQYF. The chain uses TRBV27 and TRBJ2-3; 11 bases are shared with TRBD1. This CDR3 contains 15 residues. J was trimmed by 3 bases and V by 5 bases; bases with no gene match: 4. Germline CDR1 MNHEY, CDR2 SMNVEV (reference sequence).

V gene TRBV10-2 combines with J gene TRBJ2-1, with a tentative D call TRBD2 (7 bases). Germline CDR1 and CDR2: WSHSY and SAAADI. The CDR3 consists of 15 residues. Trimming pared 0 bases from V and 8 bases from J, leaving 14 bases between. The CDR3 DNA reads TGCGCCAGCAGTGAGTCGGGAGGGGGAGGGCATGAGCAGTTCTTC. Protein: CASSESGGGGHEQFF.

The CDR3 DNA sequence: TGTGCCTGGAGGGGGGACAGGGAGAGTCCTGGCTACACCTTC. Translation gives CAWRGDRESPGYTF. The chain carries TRBV30 and TRBJ1-2; the match to TRBD1 covers 9 bases. Germline V gene lookup returns CDR1 GTSNPN and CDR2 SVGIG (reference sequence). V lost 3 bases and J lost 7; bases outside the gene matches: 9. The CDR3 sequence is 14 residues long. The full variable domain, completed using reference TRBV30 and TRBJ1-2, is SQTIHQWPATLVQPVGSPLSLECTVEGTSNPNLYWYRQAAGRGLQLLFYSVGIGQISSEVPQNLSASRPQDRQFILSSKKLLLSDSGFYLCAWRGDRESPGYTFGSGTRLTVV.